This T cell receptor (beta chain) is drawn from a study of cytomegalovirus exposure and HLA in healthy donors. The CDR3 spans 17 residues. Per the germline V gene, CDR1 is SGHDT and CDR2 is YYEEEE. The junction had 3 bases not matched to a gene; V was cut back by 0 bases and J by 1 base. Regarding the study as a whole: Roughly uniform depth of sequencing across donors was assumed in presence/absence analyses. In a later analysis, V- and J-gene trimming of beta chains associated with a DCLRE1C missense variant, replicated independently.

It was with 60 Vbeta and 13 Jbeta primers that the PCR ran. Using immunoSEQ multiplex PCR, the repertoire was profiled, and TCRdb retains in-frame clones only, with some absent. The table shows 80,000 to 100,000 clones, with 70% to 75% occurring only once. Details on this clone: No antigen is known for it.

Sequenced input: PBMCs. This chain joins TRBV5-6 and TRBJ2-4, with TRBD2 matching 11 bases. This TCR was recovered from a woman younger than 30 in good health and CMV-seropositive. CDR3 sequence reads: CASSLGASGGAKNIQYF. CDR3 in DNA: TGTGCCAGCAGCTTGGGCGCTAGCGGGGGGGCCAAAAACATTCAGTACTTC.